Listed here are 25 T cell receptor beta chains from one sample, sequenced in a study of blood T cell repertoires in COVID-19. The repertoire was sequenced with immunoSEQ multiplex PCR; TCRdb's copy has only in-frame clones and lacks some. The data hold about 110,000 clones, with roughly 80% observed a single time. The sequenced material came from peripheral blood. The origin of the receptors is a woman older than 75 with acute or convalescent COVID-19.

The chain couples TRBV2 to TRBJ2-5; 8 bases agree with TRBD1. V lost 6 bases to trimming and J lost 4 bases; unmatched junction nucleotides: 7. The CDR3 consists of 14 residues. Germline lookup yields CDR1 SNHLY and CDR2 FYNNEI. DNA of the CDR3: TGTGCCAGCAGGGAATCAGGGGGCCGAGAGACCCAGTACTTC. It specifies CASRESGGRETQYF.

The rearrangement links TRBV4-2 to TRBJ2-1; 10 bases line up with TRBD2. Looked up from germline, CDR1 is LGHNA and CDR2 is YNFKEQ. The CDR3 has 15 amino acids. Trimming cost V 1 base and J 4 bases; bases outside gene matches: 1. CDR3 nucleotides: TGTGCCAGCAGCCAAGCAGCGGGAGGGTACAATGAGCAGTTCTTC. Translating gives CASSQAAGGYNEQFF.

This chain connects TRBV10-1 to TRBJ2-1, with 13 bases fitting TRBD2. CDR1 and CDR2 from the germline V gene are WNHNN and SYGVQD (reference sequence). This CDR3 spans 18 amino acids. J gave up 4 bases and V 5 bases, and 11 bases lay outside the gene matches. DNA of the CDR3: TGCGCCAGCAGTCCGGGACTAGCGGGACCGCGACCATACAATGAGCAGTTCTTC. Amino acids: CASSPGLAGPRPYNEQFF.

The chain employs TRBV2 and TRBJ2-5; unclear D gene. This CDR3 has 12 amino acids. Germline lookup yields CDR1 SNHLY and CDR2 FYNNEI. Between the trimmed V and J ends, which lost 5 bases and 1 base, there was a span of 5 bases. CDR3 residues: CASSKLQETQYF. The CDR3 DNA sequence: TGTGCCAGCAGTAAGCTCCAAGAGACCCAGTACTTC.

V is TRBV7-9 and J is TRBJ2-1, with 7 bases fitting TRBD2. Germline CDR1 reads SEHNR; CDR2 reads FQNEAQ (reference sequence). CDR3 length equals 13 residues. The trim removed 3 bases at V and 6 bases at J, leaving 2 bases unmatched. The CDR3 is CASSLGGSNEQFF. The DNA of the CDR3 is TGTGCCAGCAGCTTGGGCGGGAGCAATGAGCAGTTCTTC.

The chain has TRBV27 and TRBJ2-5, with 11 bases lining up with TRBD1. Germline V gene lookup returns CDR1 MNHEY and CDR2 SMNVEV (reference sequence). This CDR3 has 14 residues. With V trimmed by 5 bases and J by 7 bases, 6 bases remained unmatched. The CDR3 DNA sequence: TGTGCCAGCAGTGCCCGGGGACAGGGGGGGACCCAGTACTTC. Translation: CASSARGQGGTQYF.

The V and J genes are TRBV24-1 and TRBJ2-5, with 9 bases that match TRBD1. Germline CDR1 reads KGHDR; CDR2 reads SFDVKD. Germline trimming cut 0 bases from V and 5 bases from J; bases unmatched to any gene: 6. CDR3 length equals 16 residues. In nucleotides, the CDR3 is TGTGCCACCAGTGATTTGGGGACAGGGAAGGACGAGACCCAGTACTTC. Its translation: CATSDLGTGKDETQYF.

In its sample, this clone was seen a few times. This chain uses TRBV5-1 with TRBJ1-1, with unresolved D. This CDR3 comprises 12 residues. V dropped 4 bases and J dropped 6 bases, with 10 bases sitting between them. The germline CDR1 and CDR2 sequences are SGHRS and YFSETQ. In nucleotides, the CDR3 is TGCGCCAGCAGCAATGGTGGCCCTGAAGCTTTCTTT. Its protein product is CASSNGGPEAFF.

There are a few counts of this clone. The chain combines TRBV7-7 with TRBJ2-2, with TRBD1 identical over 9 bases. Per germline, CDR1 SSHAT and CDR2 FNYEAQ (reference sequence). This CDR3 has 17 amino acids. Unmatched junction bases numbered 7, after V lost 1 base and J lost 4 bases. CDR3 nucleotide sequence: TGTGCCAGCAGCTTAGAATACAGGGGGCTGGGCACCGGGGAGCTGTTTTTT. Protein sequence: CASSLEYRGLGTGELFF.

V gene TRBV18 combines with J gene TRBJ2-6, with D tentatively TRBD2 (5 bases). The CDR3 spans 16 residues. V shed 3 bases and J shed 0 bases, with 9 bases lying between them. Germline assignment: CDR1 KGHSH and CDR2 LQKENI. The CDR3 loop reads CASSPPSGSGANVLTF. CDR3 DNA sequence: TGTGCCAGCTCACCTCCCAGCGGCTCTGGGGCCAACGTCCTGACTTTC.

Concerning this clone: At one end the junction does not follow the germline gene, possibly because of a read error. The chain carries TRBV6-5 and TRBJ1-4, with no clear D. Germline V gene data show CDR1 as MNHEY and CDR2 as SVGAGI. The CDR3 extends over 15 amino acids. The CDR3 nucleotides are TGTGCCAGCAGATACTCCGGGGTAGATAGTGAAAAACTGTTTTTT. Its translation: CASRYSGVDSEKLFF.

The chain uses TRBV5-1 and TRBJ1-1, with D perhaps matching TRBD1 (5 bases). The CDR3 extends over 13 amino acids. V shed 4 bases and J shed 4 bases, with 11 bases lying between them. Germline V CDR1 and CDR2: SGHRS, YFSETQ. The CDR3: CASSPGGSTEAFF. DNA of the CDR3: TGCGCCAGCAGCCCCGGGGGGAGCACTGAAGCTTTCTTT. Looking up the rest from reference TRBV5-1 and TRBJ1-1 gives the full variable domain: KAGVTQTPRYLIKTRGQQVTLSCSPISGHRSVSWYQQTPGQGLQFLFEYFSETQRNKGNFPGRFSGRQFSNSRSEMNVSTLELGDSALYLCASSPGGSTEAFFGQGTRLTVV.

The J gene is TRBJ2-1, the V gene TRBV2; D gene uncertain. Germline CDR1 SNHLY, CDR2 FYNNEI. Trimming took off 7 bases at V and 4 bases at J, with 14 bases between the two ends. This CDR3 is built from 14 residues. CDR3 loop: CASTSFIRYNEQFF. CDR3 DNA sequence: TGTGCCAGCACGTCCTTTATACGGTACAATGAGCAGTTCTTC. Using reference TRBV2 and TRBJ2-1 for the parts outside the CDR3, the full variable domain is EPEVTQTPSHQVTQMGQEVILRCVPISNHLYFYWYRQILGQKVEFLVSFYNNEISEKSEIFDDQFSVERPDGSNFTLKIRSTKLEDSAMYFCASTSFIRYNEQFFGPGTRLTVL.

This clone was found once. The rearrangement links TRBV10-1 to TRBJ2-5; D not certain. V lost 3 bases and J 2 bases, leaving 10 bases between the germline ends. Germline V gives CDR1 WNHNN, CDR2 SYGVQD (reference sequence). The CDR3 has 14 residues. CDR3 bases: TGCGCCAGCAGTGATGGGCTGTATCAAGAGACCCAGTACTTC. As protein: CASSDGLYQETQYF.

The chain carries TRBV11-3 and TRBJ2-1; 9 positions agree with TRBD2. The V and J ends lost 3 bases and 8 bases, in that order; junction bases with no gene match: 11. The CDR3 spans 16 residues. Germline CDR1 reads SGHNT; CDR2 reads YENEEA. CDR3 DNA sequence: TGTGCCAGCAGCTTTAGGATTACGCGGGGGGGCGATGAGCAGTTCTTC. Translated, it gives CASSFRITRGGDEQFF.

Note on this clone: This same CDR3 is encoded by further DNA sequences in the sample. The V and J genes are TRBV5-1 and TRBJ1-1; 9 bases agree with TRBD1. V gave up 0 bases and J gave up 6 bases; unmatched junction bases: 3. The CDR3 consists of 14 residues. CDR1 SGHRS and CDR2 YFSETQ come from the germline V gene. CDR3 sequence (DNA): TGCGCCAGCAGCTTGGAAGGACAGGGGTCTGAAGCTTTCTTT. It yields the protein CASSLEGQGSEAFF.

V gene TRBV7-9 combines with J gene TRBJ1-4; TRBD1 might be the D (5 bases). Germline loops: CDR1 SEHNR, CDR2 FQNEAQ (reference sequence). V was shortened by 5 bases and J by 5 bases, with 18 bases between the two germline ends. The CDR3 covers 16 residues. The CDR3: CASSRAQTGANEKLFF. CDR3 DNA: TGTGCCAGCAGCCGGGCCCAGACTGGGGCGAATGAAAAACTGTTTTTT.

The V call is TRBV11-2, the J call TRBJ2-7; 8 bases match TRBD1. The CDR3 totals 15 residues. V gave up 3 bases and J gave up 0 bases; unmatched junction bases: 4. Germline V gives CDR1 SGHAT, CDR2 FQNNGV. CDR3 nucleotides: TGTGCCAGCAGCTTGGGCAGGGGGCTCTCCTACGAGCAGTACGTC. The encoded protein is CASSLGRGLSYEQYV.

The chain employs TRBV5-6 and TRBJ2-2; 7 bases match TRBD1. V shed 4 bases and J 2 bases; nucleotides not matched to a gene: 8. The V gene's germline CDR1 is SGHDT and CDR2 YYEEEE. CDR3 length: 16 amino acids. The CDR3 here is CASSRRTGSNTGELFF. In DNA, the CDR3 is TGTGCCAGCAGCCGCCGGACAGGATCTAACACCGGGGAGCTGTTTTTT.

The chain has TRBV28 and TRBJ2-5, with 7 bases fitting TRBD1. Germline lookup yields CDR1 MDHEN and CDR2 SYDVKM. The junction had 6 bases not matched to a gene; V was cut back by 6 bases and J by 2 bases. The CDR3 sequence is 14 residues long. The CDR3 loop reads CASRGTVQQETQYF. The CDR3 DNA follows: TGTGCCAGCAGAGGGACAGTCCAACAAGAGACCCAGTACTTC.

The V and J genes are TRBV6-5 and TRBJ1-5; TRBD1 aligns across 7 bases. Losses at the gene ends were 8 bases for V and 4 bases for J; bases not matched to a gene: 8. The germline gives CDR1 MNHEY, CDR2 SVGAGI. The CDR3 is made up of 14 amino acids. The CDR3 coding sequence is TGTGCCAGCGCGTCCCTACAGGGGAATCAGCCCCAGCATTTT. It translates to CASASLQGNQPQHF.

This clone has ten or more counts. V usage is TRBV4-1 and J usage is TRBJ1-1; TRBD1 agrees at 8 bases. The CDR3 sequence is 15 residues long. Germline V lookup: CDR1 MGHRA, CDR2 YSYEKL. With 7 bases clipped from V and 8 bases from J, the junction kept 15 bases outside the gene matches. CDR3 DNA: TGCGCCAGCATGGACAGGGCCAATAACCCCTCCGAAGCTTTCTTT. Translation gives CASMDRANNPSEAFF.

The rearrangement uses TRBV28 and TRBJ2-7; TRBD1 might be the D (6 bases). Germline assignment: CDR1 MDHEN and CDR2 SYDVKM. Trimming cost V 6 bases and J 12 bases, with 18 bases left between them. The CDR3 extends over 12 amino acids. CDR3 protein: CASSSGQRLAYF. DNA of the CDR3: TGTGCCAGCAGCTCAGGACAGCGTTTGGCGTACTTC.

The rearrangement uses TRBV5-8 and TRBJ2-1; the match to TRBD2 covers 10 bases. V lost 6 bases to trimming and J lost 6 bases; unmatched junction nucleotides: 6. CDR1 and CDR2 (germline): SGHTS, YDEGEE. The CDR3 is 14 amino acids. Here the CDR3 reads CASILAGAGNEQFF. The CDR3 nucleotides read TGTGCCAGCATCCTAGCGGGAGCGGGCAATGAGCAGTTCTTC.

The genes are TRBV6-5 and TRBJ2-5, with 8 bases lining up with TRBD2. The germline V gene has CDR1 MNHEY and CDR2 SVGAGI. This CDR3 has 14 residues. V shed 6 bases, J shed 4 bases, and the junction held 7 bases outside the gene matches. CDR3 residues: CASSPGTRGETQYF. CDR3 coding DNA: TGTGCCAGCAGCCCCGGGACTAGAGGAGAGACCCAGTACTTC.